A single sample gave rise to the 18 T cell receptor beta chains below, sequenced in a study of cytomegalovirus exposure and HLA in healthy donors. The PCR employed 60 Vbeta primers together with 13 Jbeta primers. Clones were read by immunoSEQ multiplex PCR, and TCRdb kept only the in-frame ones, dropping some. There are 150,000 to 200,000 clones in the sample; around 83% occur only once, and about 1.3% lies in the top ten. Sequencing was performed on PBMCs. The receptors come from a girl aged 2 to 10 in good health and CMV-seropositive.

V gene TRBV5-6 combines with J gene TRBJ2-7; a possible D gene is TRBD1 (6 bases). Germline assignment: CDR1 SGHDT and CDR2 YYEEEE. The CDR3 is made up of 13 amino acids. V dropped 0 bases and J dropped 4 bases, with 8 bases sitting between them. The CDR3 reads CASSLGTVYEQYF. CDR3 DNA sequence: TGTGCCAGCAGCTTGGGGACAGTTTACGAGCAGTACTTC.

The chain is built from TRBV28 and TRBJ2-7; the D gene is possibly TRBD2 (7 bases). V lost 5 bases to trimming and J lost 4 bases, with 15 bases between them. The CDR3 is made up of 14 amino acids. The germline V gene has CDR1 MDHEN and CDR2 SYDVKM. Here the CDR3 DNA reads TGTGCCAGCAGTCGGGCAGGGGAGGGGTACGAGCAGTACTTC. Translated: CASSRAGEGYEQYF.

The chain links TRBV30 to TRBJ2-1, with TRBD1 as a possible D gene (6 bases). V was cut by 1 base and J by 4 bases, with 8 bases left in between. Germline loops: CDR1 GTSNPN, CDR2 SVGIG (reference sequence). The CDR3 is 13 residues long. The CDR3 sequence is CAWSADSYNEQFF. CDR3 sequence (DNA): TGTGCCTGGAGTGCGGACAGTTACAATGAGCAGTTCTTC.

DNA for the CDR3: TGTGCCAGCAGCCCGACCGGGACAGGGGTAAGAAAGCAGTACTTC. Its translation is CASSPTGTGVRKQYF. The V and J genes are TRBV7-3 and TRBJ2-7; 10 positions agree with TRBD1. The V segment lost 5 bases and the J segment 8 bases; nucleotides outside the gene matches: 12. The CDR3 totals 15 residues. Germline V gene data show CDR1 as SGHTA and CDR2 as FQGTGA.

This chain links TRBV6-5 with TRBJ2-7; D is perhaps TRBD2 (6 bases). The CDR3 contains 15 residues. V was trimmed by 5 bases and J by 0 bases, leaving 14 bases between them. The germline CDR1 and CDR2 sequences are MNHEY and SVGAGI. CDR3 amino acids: CASSPGVGSSYEQYF. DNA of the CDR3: TGTGCCAGCAGTCCGGGGGTAGGGAGCTCCTACGAGCAGTACTTC.

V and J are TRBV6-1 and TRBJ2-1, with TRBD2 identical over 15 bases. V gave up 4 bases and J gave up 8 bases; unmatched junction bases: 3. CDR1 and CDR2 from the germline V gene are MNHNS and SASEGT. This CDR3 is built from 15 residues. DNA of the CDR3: TGTGCCAGCAGTGGGACTAGCGGGGGGGCAGATGAGCAGTTCTTC. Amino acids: CASSGTSGGADEQFF.

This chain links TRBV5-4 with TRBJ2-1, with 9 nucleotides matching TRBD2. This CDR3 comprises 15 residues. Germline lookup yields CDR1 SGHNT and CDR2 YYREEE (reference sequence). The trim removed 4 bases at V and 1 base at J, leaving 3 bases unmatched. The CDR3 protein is CASSSSGGSYNEQFF. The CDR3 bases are TGTGCCAGCAGCAGTAGCGGGGGATCCTACAATGAGCAGTTCTTC.

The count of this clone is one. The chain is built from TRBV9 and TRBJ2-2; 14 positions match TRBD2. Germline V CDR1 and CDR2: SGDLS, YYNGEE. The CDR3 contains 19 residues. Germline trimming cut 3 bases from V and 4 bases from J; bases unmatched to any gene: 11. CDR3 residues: CASSGTKGLAGVRTGELFF. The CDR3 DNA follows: TGTGCCAGCAGCGGAACAAAGGGACTAGCGGGAGTTCGCACCGGGGAGCTGTTTTTT.

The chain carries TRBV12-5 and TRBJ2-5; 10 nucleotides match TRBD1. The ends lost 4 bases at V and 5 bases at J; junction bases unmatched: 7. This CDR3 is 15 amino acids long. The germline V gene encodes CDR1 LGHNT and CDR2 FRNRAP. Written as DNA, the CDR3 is TGTGCTAGTGGTTCGTATTTGGGACAGGGGGAGACCCAGTACTTC. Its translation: CASGSYLGQGETQYF.

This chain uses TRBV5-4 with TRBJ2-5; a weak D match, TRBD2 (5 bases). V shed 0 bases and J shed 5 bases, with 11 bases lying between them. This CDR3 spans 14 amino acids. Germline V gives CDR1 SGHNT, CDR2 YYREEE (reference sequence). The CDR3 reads CASSLAPGWETQYF. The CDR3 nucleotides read TGTGCCAGCAGCTTGGCGCCGGGATGGGAGACCCAGTACTTC. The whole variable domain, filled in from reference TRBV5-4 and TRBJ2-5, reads ETGVTQSPTHLIKTRGQQVTLRCSSQSGHNTVSWYQQALGQGPQFIFQYYREEENGRGNFPPRFSGLQFPNYSSELNVNALELDDSALYLCASSLAPGWETQYFGPGTRLLVL.

CDR3 residues: CASKGAINQPQHF. The CDR3 coding sequence is TGTGCCAGTAAGGGGGCGATCAATCAGCCCCAGCATTTT. This chain links TRBV6-5 with TRBJ1-5; 7 bases are a match to TRBD1. The germline CDR1 and CDR2 sequences are MNHEY and SVGAGI. This CDR3 contains 13 residues. V dropped 9 bases and J dropped 3; count of bases not matched to a gene: 5.

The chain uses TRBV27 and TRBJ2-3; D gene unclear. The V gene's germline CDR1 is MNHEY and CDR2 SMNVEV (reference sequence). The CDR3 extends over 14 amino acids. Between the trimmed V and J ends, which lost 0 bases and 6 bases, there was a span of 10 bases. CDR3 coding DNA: TGTGCCAGCAGTTTATCGACAAGTCACGATACGCAGTATTTT. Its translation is CASSLSTSHDTQYF.

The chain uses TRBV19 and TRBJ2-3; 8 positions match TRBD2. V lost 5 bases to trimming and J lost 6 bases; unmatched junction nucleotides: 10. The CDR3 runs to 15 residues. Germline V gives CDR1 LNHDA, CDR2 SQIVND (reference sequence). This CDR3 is CASSAGTRLTDTQYF. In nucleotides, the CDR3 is TGTGCCAGTAGTGCCGGGACTAGGCTTACGGATACGCAGTATTTT. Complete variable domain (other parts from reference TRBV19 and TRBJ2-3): DGGITQSPKYLFRKEGQNVTLSCEQNLNHDAMYWYRQDPGQGLRLIYYSQIVNDFQKGDIAEGYSVSREKKESFPLTVTSAQKNPTAFYLCASSAGTRLTDTQYFGPGTRLTVL.

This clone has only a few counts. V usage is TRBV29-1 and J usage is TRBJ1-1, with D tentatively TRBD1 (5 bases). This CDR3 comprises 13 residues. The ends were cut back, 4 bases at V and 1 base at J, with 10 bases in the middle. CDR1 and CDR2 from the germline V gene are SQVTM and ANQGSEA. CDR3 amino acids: CSVADTTNTEAFF. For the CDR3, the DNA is TGCAGCGTTGCGGACACTACGAACACTGAAGCTTTCTTT.

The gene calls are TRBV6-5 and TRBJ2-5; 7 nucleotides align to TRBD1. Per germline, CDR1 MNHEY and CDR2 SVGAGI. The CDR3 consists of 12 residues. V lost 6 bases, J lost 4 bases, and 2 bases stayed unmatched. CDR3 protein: CASRHRGETQYF. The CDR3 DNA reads TGTGCCAGCAGGCACAGGGGAGAGACCCAGTACTTC.

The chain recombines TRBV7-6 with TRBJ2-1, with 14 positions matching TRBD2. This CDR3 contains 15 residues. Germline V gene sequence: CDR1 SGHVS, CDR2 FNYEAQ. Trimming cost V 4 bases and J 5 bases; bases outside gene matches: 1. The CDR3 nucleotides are TGTGCCAGCAGCTCGACTAGCGGGGGGGACAATGAGCAGTTCTTC. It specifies CASSSTSGGDNEQFF.

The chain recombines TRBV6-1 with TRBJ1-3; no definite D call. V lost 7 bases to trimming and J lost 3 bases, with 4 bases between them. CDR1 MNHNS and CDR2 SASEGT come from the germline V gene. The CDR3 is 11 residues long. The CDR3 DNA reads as TGTGCCAGCAATCATGGAAACACCATATATTTT. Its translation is CASNHGNTIYF.

The DNA for the CDR3 is TGTGCCAGCAGTGACGAAAGAGGGTCGTACGAGACCCAGTACTTC. It specifies CASSDERGSYETQYF. The chain has TRBV6-1 and TRBJ2-5; weak D call: TRBD2 (5 bases). In germline, CDR1 is MNHNS, CDR2 SASEGT. The CDR3 spans 15 residues. Trimming stripped 3 bases from V and 5 bases from J, with 16 bases between.